This paragraph covers one T cell receptor beta chain sequence. Other DNA sequences from this sample encode an identical CDR3 as well. This specimen comes from a study of T cell responses to AZD1222 COVID-19 vaccine. Profiling relied on immunoSEQ multiplex PCR, and the TCRdb table lists in-frame clones only, not all of them. The repertoire holds more than 95,000 clones, with around nine tenths as singletons. This CDR3 region has 14 residues. Deletions cut 3 bases from V and 0 bases from J, with 6 bases between. From germline, CDR1 is LNHDA and CDR2 SQIVND (reference sequence). The input for sequencing was peripheral blood, taken on day 0 of AZD1222 vaccination. V and J are TRBV19 and TRBJ1-3; no clear D. The clonotype was recovered from an adult in good health. The CDR3 sequence: CASSIGSSGNTIYF. In nucleotides, the CDR3 is TGTGCCAGTAGTATCGGCAGCTCTGGAAACACCATATATTTT.